Listed below are T cell receptor beta chains from one sample, sequenced in a study of immune evolution from preneoplasia to lung adenocarcinoma. Here immunoSEQ multiplex PCR was the method, and the copy in TCRdb shows in-frame clones only, minus some. This table has approximately 5,000 clones, roughly 72% appearing once. Sequenced sample: FFPE minimally invasive lung adenocarcinoma tissue. These receptors originate from a person aged 60 to 85 with lung adenocarcinoma. Both conserved end residues are part of each CDR3.

v_gene: TRBV30; len: 13; j_gene: TRBJ2-7; CDR3aa: CAWSVSAAYEQYF
v_gene: TRBV7-9; len: 17; j_gene: TRBJ2-7; CDR3aa: CASSFSPSYGDSYEQYF
v_gene: TRBV4-1; len: 14; j_gene: TRBJ2-4; CDR3aa: CASAPGPAKNIQYF
v_gene: TRBV14; len: 13; j_gene: TRBJ1-1; CDR3aa: CASSQLLQGMAFF
v_gene: TRBV2; len: 13; j_gene: TRBJ2-3; CDR3aa: CAGQGAFTDTQYF
v_gene: TRBV7-6; len: 14; j_gene: TRBJ2-5; CDR3aa: CASSLRSGGETQYF
v_gene: TRBV9; len: 16; j_gene: TRBJ2-5; CDR3aa: CASSVGGGEGLETQYF
v_gene: TRBV9; len: 15; j_gene: TRBJ2-7; CDR3aa: CASSVLAQGNDEQYF
v_gene: TRBV27; len: 16; j_gene: TRBJ2-1; CDR3aa: CASSLLTSGRVNEQFF
v_gene: TRBV4-3; len: 16; j_gene: TRBJ1-4; CDR3aa: CASSQEWAGVYEKLFF
v_gene: TRBV10-1; len: 12; j_gene: TRBJ2-7; CDR3aa: CASSGPVNEQYF
v_gene: TRBV6-5; len: 14; j_gene: TRBJ1-1; CDR3aa: CASRLPGANTEAFF
v_gene: TRBV6-5; len: 12; j_gene: TRBJ2-5; CDR3aa: CASKTAGETQYF
v_gene: TRBV2; len: 14; j_gene: TRBJ2-3; CDR3aa: CASSERTGSDTQYF
v_gene: TRBV29-1; len: 13; j_gene: TRBJ1-2; CDR3aa: CSVKTVRNYGYTF
v_gene: TRBV7-3; len: 16; j_gene: TRBJ2-3; CDR3aa: CASSRSGSGITDTQYF
v_gene: TRBV30; len: 15; j_gene: TRBJ2-2; CDR3aa: CAWVGTSGIAGELFF
v_gene: TRBV30; len: 12; j_gene: TRBJ1-2; CDR3aa: CAWSPRGLGYTF
v_gene: TRBV7-9; len: 14; j_gene: TRBJ1-5; CDR3aa: CASSQDSSNQPQHF
v_gene: TRBV30; len: 15; j_gene: TRBJ2-7; CDR3aa: CAWSVGGAGAYEQYF
v_gene: TRBV2; len: 14; j_gene: TRBJ2-3; CDR3aa: CASSVAGVTDTQYF
v_gene: TRBV10-3; len: 16; j_gene: TRBJ2-1; CDR3aa: CAIGPLAGEAYNEQFF
v_gene: TRBV27; len: 14; j_gene: TRBJ1-2; CDR3aa: CASSRGDRGYGYTF
v_gene: TRBV11-2; len: 13; j_gene: TRBJ1-4; CDR3aa: CASSAAGGAKMFF